This T cell receptor (beta chain) appears in the sequencing data of a study of cytomegalovirus exposure and HLA in healthy donors. Study-wide findings and caveats: Despite most TCR sequences being rare, some public TCRs occurred in many donors. The authors confirmed in vitro that a few CMV-associated chains were specific for CMV antigens. Investigators reported 164 TCR beta chains as tied to cytomegalovirus.

Clones were sequenced by immunoSEQ multiplex PCR, and TCRdb holds only the in-frame ones, with some missing. The table includes over 200,000 clones, 70% to 90% detected once. With regard to this clone: Its antigen remains unknown.

The CDR3 extends over 14 amino acids. J was trimmed by 8 bases and V by 6 bases; bases with no gene match: 10. Germline values: CDR1 MNHNS, CDR2 SASEGT. Sequenced material: PBMCs. The source is a woman aged 18-29 years in good health and CMV-seronegative. The rearrangement uses TRBV6-1 and TRBJ1-2, with TRBD1 identical over 9 bases. The CDR3 sequence is CASRGNNRGQGYTF. The CDR3 DNA reads TGTGCCAGCAGGGGCAACAACAGGGGGCAGGGCTACACCTTC.